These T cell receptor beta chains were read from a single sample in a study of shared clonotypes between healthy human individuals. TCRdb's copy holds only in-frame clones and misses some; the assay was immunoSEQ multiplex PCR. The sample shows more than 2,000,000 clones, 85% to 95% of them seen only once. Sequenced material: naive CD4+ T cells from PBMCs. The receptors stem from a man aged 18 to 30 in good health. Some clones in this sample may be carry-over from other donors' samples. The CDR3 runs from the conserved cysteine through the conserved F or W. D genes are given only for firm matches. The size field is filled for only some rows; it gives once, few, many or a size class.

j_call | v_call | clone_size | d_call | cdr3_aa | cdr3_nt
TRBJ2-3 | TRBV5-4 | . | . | CASSSQGADTQYF | TGTGCCAGCAGCTCGCAGGGAGCAGATACGCAGTATTTT
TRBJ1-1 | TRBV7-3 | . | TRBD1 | CASSPGGSAEAFF | TGTGCCAGCAGCCCAGGGGGCTCGGCCGAAGCTTTCTTT
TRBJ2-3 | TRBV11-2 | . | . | CASSLDRADTQYF | TGTGCCAGCAGCTTAGATCGGGCGGATACGCAGTATTTT
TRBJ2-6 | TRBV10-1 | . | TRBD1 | CASPQDRTLLGANVLTF | TGCGCCAGCCCCCAGGACAGGACCCTTCTTGGGGCCAACGTCCTGACTTTC
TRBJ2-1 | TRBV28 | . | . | CASSPQGNEQFF | TGTGCCAGCAGTCCCCAGGGCAATGAGCAGTTCTTC
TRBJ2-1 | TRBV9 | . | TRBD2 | CASSVFGGEEQFF | TGTGCCAGCAGCGTTTTCGGGGGGGAAGAGCAGTTCTTC
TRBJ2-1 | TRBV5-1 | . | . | CASSLGAGSYNEQFF | TGCGCCAGCAGCTTGGGGGCAGGGTCCTACAATGAGCAGTTCTTC
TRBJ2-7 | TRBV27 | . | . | CASSSAWNEQYF | TGTGCCAGCAGTTCAGCTTGGAACGAGCAGTACTTC
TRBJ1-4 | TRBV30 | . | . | CAGGSQAYEKLFF | TGTGCCGGGGGTTCGCAGGCTTACGAAAAACTGTTTTTT
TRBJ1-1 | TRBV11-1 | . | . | CASSFPENTEAFF | TGTGCCAGCAGCTTCCCAGAGAACACTGAAGCTTTCTTT
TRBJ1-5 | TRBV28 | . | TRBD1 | CASKNLGGQGFWVENQPQHF | TGTGCCAGCAAAAACCTAGGGGGACAGGGGTTTTGGGTCGAAAATCAGCCCCAGCATTTT
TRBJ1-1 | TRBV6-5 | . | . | CASSLRRGTEAFF | TGTGCCAGCAGCCTCAGGAGGGGAACTGAAGCTTTCTTT
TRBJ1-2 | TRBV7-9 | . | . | CASSLTGLQGGGYTF | TGTGCCAGCAGCTTAACAGGCCTCCAAGGAGGGGGCTACACCTTC
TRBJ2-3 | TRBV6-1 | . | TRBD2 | CASSHLAASTDTQYF | TGTGCCAGCAGCCACCTAGCGGCTAGCACAGATACGCAGTATTTT
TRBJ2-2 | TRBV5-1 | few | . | CASSYEPNTGELFF | TGCGCCAGCAGCTACGAGCCGAACACCGGGGAGCTGTTTTTT
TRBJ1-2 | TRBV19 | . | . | CASSVSGALRTVGYTF | TGTGCCAGTAGTGTTTCCGGGGCTCTTCGGACAGTAGGCTACACCTTC
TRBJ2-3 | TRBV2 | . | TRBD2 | CASSENGGMRTDTQYF | TGTGCCAGCAGTGAGAACGGGGGGATGAGGACAGATACGCAGTATTTT
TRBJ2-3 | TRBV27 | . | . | CASSPRVKTDTQYF | TGTGCCAGCAGTCCCAGGGTTAAGACAGATACGCAGTATTTT
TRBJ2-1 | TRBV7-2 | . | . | CASSLYTSRDEQFF | TGTGCCAGCAGCTTGTATACTAGCAGAGATGAGCAGTTCTTC
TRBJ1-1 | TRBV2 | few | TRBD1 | CASIGTGYTEAFF | TGTGCCAGCATTGGGACAGGCTACACTGAAGCTTTCTTT
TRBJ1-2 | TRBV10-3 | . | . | CASTADGAGDGYTF | TGTGCCAGCACCGCCGACGGTGCTGGGGATGGCTACACCTTC
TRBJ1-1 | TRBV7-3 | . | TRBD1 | CASSLRGTENTEAFF | TGTGCCAGCAGCTTAAGGGGGACAGAGAACACTGAAGCTTTCTTT
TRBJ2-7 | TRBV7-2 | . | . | CASGRAGGNENEQYF | TGTGCCAGCGGACGAGCTGGGGGGAACGAGAACGAGCAGTACTTC
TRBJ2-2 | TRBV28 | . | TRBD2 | CATGLALDTGELFF | TGTGCCACCGGACTAGCATTGGACACCGGGGAGCTGTTTTTT
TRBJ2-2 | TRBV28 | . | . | CASSLTSLGNTGELFF | TGTGCCAGCAGTTTGACATCTCTTGGGAACACCGGGGAGCTGTTTTTT
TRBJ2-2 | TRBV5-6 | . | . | CASSLEGRANTGELFF | TGTGCCAGCAGCTTGGAAGGTAGGGCGAACACCGGGGAGCTGTTTTTT
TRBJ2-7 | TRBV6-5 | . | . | CASSSQGRRGEQYF | TGTGCCAGCAGTAGTCAGGGGCGGAGGGGCGAGCAGTACTTC
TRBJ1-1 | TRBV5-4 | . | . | CASSLGRTNTEAFF | TGTGCCAGCAGCCTCGGACGGACGAACACTGAAGCTTTCTTT
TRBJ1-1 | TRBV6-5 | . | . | CASSYGLLGTEAFF | TGTGCCAGCAGTTACGGACTCTTGGGCACTGAAGCTTTCTTT
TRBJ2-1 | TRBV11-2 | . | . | CASSLRGSWNEQFF | TGTGCCAGCAGCCTAAGGGGCTCGTGGAATGAGCAGTTCTTC
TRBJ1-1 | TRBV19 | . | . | CASSIRGGLRTEAFF | TGTGCCAGTAGTATCAGGGGAGGGTTACGGACTGAAGCTTTCTTT
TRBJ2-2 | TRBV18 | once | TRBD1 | CASSPRGTGNTGELFF | TGTGCCAGCTCACCACGAGGGACAGGGAACACCGGGGAGCTGTTTTTT
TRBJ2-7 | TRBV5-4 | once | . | CASSSVDGSYEQYF | TGTGCCAGCAGCTCGGTCGACGGATCCTACGAGCAGTACTTC
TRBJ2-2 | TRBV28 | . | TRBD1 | CASSFQGAGTNTGELFF | TGTGCCAGCAGTTTCCAGGGGGCTGGGACAAACACCGGGGAGCTGTTTTTT
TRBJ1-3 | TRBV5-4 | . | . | CASSGGYRSTGNTIYF | TGTGCCAGCAGCGGAGGCTACCGGTCAACTGGAAACACCATATATTTT